This T cell receptor beta chain was profiled in a study of blood T cell repertoires in COVID-19. Study at large: Whether acute or convalescent, the COVID-19 samples came from the United States, Italy and Spain. PBMCs, B-cell-depleted T cells, or T cells were the source of the cDNA or gDNA that made up the material.

V shed 6 bases, J shed 5 bases, and the junction held 9 bases outside the gene matches. The CDR3 totals 15 residues. In germline, CDR1 is MDHEN, CDR2 SYDVKM. In its sample, this clone was seen many times. Study processing details: Amplification of reference gene primers was used by the study to estimate nucleated cell counts. The data were produced by immunoSEQ multiplex PCR, yet TCRdb's version contains in-frame clones alone and is incomplete. V and J calls and clone size are copied from that table; D and trimming were computed from the DNA. The table has around 130,000 clones, roughly 84% seen once.

V gene TRBV28 combines with J gene TRBJ2-1; 8 bases align to TRBD2. Sequencing was carried out using peripheral blood. The source is a human donor in a cohort sampled during active COVID-19. This CDR3 reads CASSPGGARNNEQFF. CDR3 nucleotide sequence: TGTGCCAGCAGCCCCGGGGGGGCGCGGAACAATGAGCAGTTCTTC. The whole variable domain, filled in from reference TRBV28 and TRBJ2-1, reads DVKVTQSSRYLVKRTGEKVFLECVQDMDHENMFWYRQDPGLGLRLIYFSYDVKMKEKGDIPEGYSVSREKKERFSLILESASTNQTSMYLCASSPGGARNNEQFFGPGTRLTVL.